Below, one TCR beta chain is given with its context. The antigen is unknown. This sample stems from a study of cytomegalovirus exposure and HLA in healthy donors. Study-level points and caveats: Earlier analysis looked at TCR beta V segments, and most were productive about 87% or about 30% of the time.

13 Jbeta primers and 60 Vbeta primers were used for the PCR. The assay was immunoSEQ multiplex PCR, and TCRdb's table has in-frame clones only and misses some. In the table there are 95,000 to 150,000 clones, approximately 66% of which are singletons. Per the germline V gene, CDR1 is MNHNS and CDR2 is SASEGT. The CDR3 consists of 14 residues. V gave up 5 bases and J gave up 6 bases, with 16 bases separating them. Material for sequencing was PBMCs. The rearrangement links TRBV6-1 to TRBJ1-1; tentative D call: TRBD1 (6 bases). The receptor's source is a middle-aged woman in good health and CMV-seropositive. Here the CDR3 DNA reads TGTGCCAGCAGTCCAAGCCACAGGGTCGCTGAAGCTTTCTTT. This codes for CASSPSHRVAEAFF.